Following are 23 T cell receptor beta chains from one sample sequenced in a study of response to subunit inactivated influenza vaccine. TCRdb reanalysed the RT-PCR reads using MiXCR and keeps one entry per CDR3 protein. The repertoire holds approximately 730,000 distinct CDR3 sequences, over 11% seen once, with 6% to 8% in the top ten. The sequencing here drew on PBMCs from blood, taken 14 to 15 days before vaccination. All receptors come from a man aged 45-65 years who received an inactivated influenza vaccine.

The chain recombines TRBV5-1 with TRBJ1-1, with D perhaps matching TRBD1 (5 bases). Germline V gene sequence: CDR1 SGHRS, CDR2 YFSETQ. The ends were cut back, 3 bases at V and 2 bases at J, with 14 bases in the middle. This CDR3 contains 15 residues. The DNA for the CDR3 is TGCGCCAGCAGCTGGTCCGGACAAAGTAACACTGAAGCTTTCTTT. It is translated as CASSWSGQSNTEAFF. Supplemented by reference TRBV5-1 and TRBJ1-1, the full variable domain reads KAGVTQTPRYLIKTRGQQVTLSCSPISGHRSVSWYQQTPGQGLQFLFEYFSETQRNKGNFPGRFSGRQFSNSRSEMNVSTLELGDSALYLCASSWSGQSNTEAFFGQGTRLTVV.

This clonotype was observed at least ten times. CDR3 in DNA: TGTGCCAGCGGGCGGAACAATCAGCCCCAGCATTTT. This translates into CASGRNNQPQHF. The chain has TRBV6-5 and TRBJ1-5; unclear D gene. CDR3 size: 12 residues. Per germline, CDR1 MNHEY and CDR2 SVGAGI. Deletions cut 8 bases from V and 3 bases from J, with 8 bases between.

This clonotype was recorded a few times. The chain carries TRBV10-2 and TRBJ1-2; D gene uncertain. Trimming removed 0 bases from V and 8 bases from J, with 16 bases in between. The length of the CDR3 is 15 residues. Germline values: CDR1 WSHSY, CDR2 SAAADI. The CDR3 sequence is CASSESWASSAGYTF. In DNA, the CDR3 is TGCGCCAGCAGTGAGTCTTGGGCCTCGTCCGCGGGCTACACCTTC.

This clonotype was detected many times. V gene TRBV5-5 combines with J gene TRBJ2-7, with TRBD2 matching 8 bases. V gave up 4 bases and J gave up 2 bases; unmatched junction bases: 5. From germline, CDR1 is SGHKS and CDR2 YYEKEE (reference sequence). The CDR3 is made up of 14 amino acids. In DNA, the CDR3 is TGTGCCAGCAGCCCGGGACTAGGGGCCTACGAGCAGTACTTC. Protein: CASSPGLGAYEQYF.

The chain links TRBV20-1 to TRBJ1-1, with unresolved D. This CDR3 is built from 12 residues. CDR1 is DFQATT and CDR2 is SNEGSKA in the germline V gene (reference sequence). V lost 6 bases and J lost 1, with 9 bases in between. In DNA form, the CDR3 reads TGCAGTGCCACGTCGGGGAACACTGAAGCTTTCTTT. It translates to CSATSGNTEAFF.

The rearrangement joins TRBV20-1 to TRBJ2-5; 8 positions match TRBD1. The CDR3 runs 13 residues. Looked up from germline, CDR1 is DFQATT and CDR2 is SNEGSKA (reference sequence). Trimming at V came to 6 bases and at J to 5 bases, leaving 8 bases not matched to a gene. CDR3 sequence reads: CSALGQGRETQYF. CDR3 coding DNA: TGCAGTGCCCTCGGACAGGGTCGGGAGACCCAGTACTTC.

This clonotype was seen a few times. The chain links TRBV7-2 to TRBJ2-6; the D is unclear. The CDR3 covers 16 residues. V lost 1 base and J 0 bases, leaving 7 bases between the germline ends. The germline V gene has CDR1 SGHTA and CDR2 FQGNSA. The CDR3 sequence is CASSLEASSGANVLTF. DNA of the CDR3: TGTGCCAGCAGCTTAGAGGCAAGCTCTGGGGCCAACGTCCTGACTTTC.

The V call is TRBV10-3, the J call TRBJ1-2; 8 nucleotides align to TRBD1. The CDR3 has 14 amino acids. Germline-derived CDR1 and CDR2 are ENHRY and SYGVKD. V was clipped by 6 bases and J by 3 bases; unmatched bases: 6. The DNA of the CDR3 is TGTGCCATCAGAACTGGACAGGGCCACTATGGCTACACCTTC. Translated: CAIRTGQGHYGYTF.

The V gene is TRBV4-2, the J gene TRBJ1-1; the D gene is possibly TRBD1 (6 bases). The CDR3 totals 14 residues. Trimming took off 1 base at V and 6 bases at J, with 12 bases between the two ends. Germline V CDR1 and CDR2: LGHNA, YNFKEQ. The CDR3 loop reads CASSQGWEGAEAFF. In DNA, the CDR3 is TGTGCCAGCAGCCAAGGGTGGGAGGGGGCTGAAGCTTTCTTT.

This clonotype was found a few times. This sequence joins TRBV5-1 and TRBJ2-6; D is uncertain. Germline V gene lookup returns CDR1 SGHRS and CDR2 YFSETQ. The CDR3 consists of 13 residues. V was clipped by 5 bases and J by 2 bases, with 5 bases between them. The chain's CDR3 is CASRWAGANVLTF. DNA of the CDR3: TGCGCCAGCAGATGGGCTGGGGCCAACGTCCTGACTTTC.

The V call is TRBV12-3 or TRBV12-4, the J call TRBJ2-1; D unclear. Trimming took 2 bases from V and 5 from J, leaving 16 bases between them. This CDR3 spans 16 amino acids. In DNA form, the CDR3 reads TGTGCCAGCAGTTTAAGAGGCCACTTCGGGCACAATGAGCAGTTCTTC. This sequence encodes CASSLRGHFGHNEQFF.

This clonotype was seen only a few times. The rearrangement uses TRBV30 and TRBJ1-5, with D maybe TRBD1 (6 bases). This CDR3 is 14 amino acids long. V lost 4 bases and J lost 2, with 12 bases in between. Germline CDR1 is GTSNPN and CDR2 is SVGIG (reference sequence). DNA for the CDR3: TGTGCCTGGACCCAGGGGAGTGGCAATCAGCCCCAGCATTTT. Amino acid sequence: CAWTQGSGNQPQHF.

This clonotype showed up many times. This chain uses TRBV28 with TRBJ1-4, with TRBD1 as a possible D gene (5 bases). Looked up from germline, CDR1 is MDHEN and CDR2 is SYDVKM. V was clipped by 4 bases and J by 8 bases, with 20 bases between them. There are 16 residues in the CDR3. The CDR3, as DNA: TGTGCCAGCAGTTCACTCTGGACAACCCGGGACGAAAAACTGTTTTTT. It specifies CASSSLWTTRDEKLFF.

This clonotype came up a few times. The chain couples TRBV12-3 or TRBV12-4 to TRBJ2-3; no reliable D call. The CDR3 totals 12 residues. Trimming cost V 6 bases and J 7 bases, with 11 bases left between them. The CDR3 reads CASSPIANTQYF. DNA for the CDR3: TGTGCCAGCAGCCCCATCGCGAATACGCAGTATTTT.

This clonotype was detected a few times. The chain has TRBV11-1 and TRBJ2-5; 13 nucleotides agree with TRBD2. J gave up 1 base and V 5 bases, and 10 bases lay outside the gene matches. CDR3 length equals 18 residues. Looked up from germline, CDR1 is SGHAT and CDR2 is FQDESV (reference sequence). CDR3 nucleotides: TGTGCCAGCAGCCCCGGGACTAGCGGGGCGAAATCCCAAGAGACCCAGTACTTC. Amino acids: CASSPGTSGAKSQETQYF.

This clonotype has a handful of counts. For the CDR3, the DNA is TGCGCCAACTTAAAGGGCTTAAATCGCTACGAGCAGTACTTC. Translation gives CANLKGLNRYEQYF. The V gene is TRBV4-3, the J gene TRBJ2-7; unclear D gene. V was trimmed by 10 bases and J by 3 bases, leaving 19 bases between them. Germline V lookup: CDR1 LGHNA, CDR2 YSLEER. The CDR3 totals 14 residues.

This clonotype showed up many times. The gene calls are TRBV25-1 and TRBJ1-1; D is perhaps TRBD1 (5 bases). V was trimmed by 5 bases and J by 8 bases, leaving 12 bases between them. The germline gives CDR1 MGHDK, CDR2 SYGVNS. The CDR3 totals 12 residues. This CDR3 reads CASSRAGPEAFF. For the CDR3, the DNA is TGTGCCAGCAGTCGGGCAGGGCCAGAAGCTTTCTTT.

This clonotype was counted at least ten times. This chain connects TRBV11-1 to TRBJ2-5; D is ambiguous. V gave up 3 bases and J gave up 1 base, with 21 bases separating them. The CDR3 contains 18 residues. The germline V gene encodes CDR1 SGHAT and CDR2 FQDESV (reference sequence). The CDR3 protein is CASSFIPIVAASQETQYF. The CDR3 nucleotides are TGTGCCAGCAGCTTCATCCCTATCGTGGCGGCTTCCCAAGAGACCCAGTACTTC.

This chain uses TRBV4-1 with TRBJ1-1, with D perhaps TRBD1 (6 bases). Trimming shortened V by 1 base and J by 6 bases, and 18 bases separated the two germline ends. The CDR3 runs 16 residues. Germline loops: CDR1 MGHRA, CDR2 YSYEKL. The CDR3 here is CASSQAPTRGDAEAFF. CDR3 sequence (DNA): TGCGCCAGCAGCCAAGCCCCTACCAGGGGCGACGCTGAAGCTTTCTTT.

The chain has TRBV6-1 and TRBJ2-4, with D unclear. Looked up from germline, CDR1 is MNHNS and CDR2 is SASEGT. CDR3 length: 15 residues. V lost 5 bases to trimming and J lost 6 bases, with 17 bases between them. The CDR3 nucleotides read TGTGCCAGCAGTCGATCCGGGTCCTCACTAAACATTCAGTACTTC. Translation: CASSRSGSSLNIQYF.

This clonotype was detected only a few times. This chain links TRBV7-9 with TRBJ2-1; D is perhaps TRBD1 (5 bases). The CDR3 contains 14 residues. Trimming stripped 5 bases from V and 8 bases from J, with 16 bases between. Germline V gives CDR1 SEHNR, CDR2 FQNEAQ (reference sequence). The CDR3 DNA is TGTGCCAGCAGCGTCAAGGCCAGGGTGTATGAGCAGTTCTTC. It codes for CASSVKARVYEQFF.

This clonotype was observed a handful of times. The J gene is TRBJ2-2, the V gene TRBV11-3, with 7 bases fitting TRBD2. The V gene's germline CDR1 is SGHNT and CDR2 YENEEA. This CDR3 has 14 amino acids. Trimming cost V 8 bases and J 5 bases; bases outside gene matches: 8. Here the CDR3 DNA reads TGTGCCAGCTCCCGGAGGGGAGGGACCGGGGAGCTGTTTTTT. It is translated as CASSRRGGTGELFF.

V usage is TRBV20-1 and J usage is TRBJ2-2; 11 nucleotides align to TRBD2. CDR3 length: 16 amino acids. Unmatched junction bases numbered 6, after V lost 2 bases and J lost 4 bases. The germline V gene has CDR1 DFQATT and CDR2 SNEGSKA (reference sequence). CDR3 nucleotides: TGCAGTGCTAGACCTTTAGCGGGGGGGGTCACCGGGGAGCTGTTTTTT. This translates into CSARPLAGGVTGELFF.